The rows below give T cell receptor beta chains drawn from one sample of a study of T cell changes during pregnancy in multiple sclerosis. Clones were read by immunoSEQ multiplex PCR, and TCRdb kept only the in-frame ones, dropping some. The table shows fewer than 140,000 clones, with about 90% occurring only once. This sample comprised peripheral blood, obtained before pregnancy. The source is a female donor with multiple sclerosis, enrolled in a pregnancy study. Both conserved end residues are part of each CDR3. A D gene is named only where the DNA matches it firmly. Where a row states a size, it is once, few, many or the class of an expanded clone; other rows omit it.

J,size,V,D,DNA,CDR3
TRBJ2-7,NA,TRBV7-9,TRBD2,TGTGCCAGCAGCGACGGCCTAGCGGGAGGTCCGGACGAGCAGTACTTC,CASSDGLAGGPDEQYF
TRBJ2-1,once,TRBV5-1,TRBD1,TGCGCCAGCAGCTTCGGGACAGGGGACCACAATGAGCAGTTCTTC,CASSFGTGDHNEQFF
TRBJ1-2,few,TRBV6-1,TRBD1,TGTGCCAGCAGTGAAATTGGGACAGGGGGTCATGGCTACACCTTC,CASSEIGTGGHGYTF
TRBJ2-1,NA,TRBV9,TRBD2,TGTGCCAGCAGCGTAAAGACTAGCACCTACAATGAGCAGTTCTTC,CASSVKTSTYNEQFF
TRBJ2-6,NA,TRBV27,NA,TGTGCCAGCAGTCCACAGGGCCTGGCCTCTGGGGCCAACGTCCTGACTTTC,CASSPQGLASGANVLTF
TRBJ2-2,NA,TRBV7-7,NA,TGTGCCAGCAGCTTGACAGGGAACACCGGGGAGCTGTTTTTT,CASSLTGNTGELFF
TRBJ2-1,NA,TRBV5-1,NA,TGCGCCAGCTCGCTGGCCTCCTACAATGAGCAGTTCTTC,CASSLASYNEQFF
TRBJ1-1,NA,TRBV5-4,NA,TGTGCCAGCAGCTCCGACAGACTTAACACTGAAGCTTTCTTT,CASSSDRLNTEAFF
TRBJ2-7,once,TRBV5-6,NA,TGTGCCAGCAGCGTGGGTCCTACCGAGCAGTACTTC,CASSVGPTEQYF
TRBJ1-5,NA,TRBV28,TRBD1,TGTGCCAGCAGTCTCGACAGGGGCAATCAGCCCCAGCATTTT,CASSLDRGNQPQHF
TRBJ1-1,few,TRBV5-1,NA,TGCGCCAGCAGCTTGGCGATAGACACTGAAGCTTTCTTT,CASSLAIDTEAFF
TRBJ2-7,NA,TRBV7-2,TRBD2,TGTAGTAGCGGGGGGGGATCCTACGAGCAGTACTTC,CSSGGGSYEQYF
TRBJ2-2,NA,TRBV11-2,NA,TGTGCCAGCAGCTTAGAACTACCCGAGGACACCGGGGAGCTGTTTTTT,CASSLELPEDTGELFF
TRBJ1-2,NA,TRBV7-9,NA,TGTGCCAGCAGCTTAGATGGGGAGGAAGGCTACACCTTC,CASSLDGEEGYTF
TRBJ2-7,NA,TRBV14,NA,TGTGCCAGCAGCCAGGGTAGCATTCCACCCTACGAGCAGTACTTC,CASSQGSIPPYEQYF
TRBJ2-7,NA,TRBV15,TRBD1,TGTGCCACCAGCGTGACAGGGGGCTCGGGAGAGCAGTACTTC,CATSVTGGSGEQYF
TRBJ1-4,NA,TRBV27,NA,TGTGCCAGCAGTCCGGGGTGGCGCGTGACAACTAATGAAAAACTGTTTTTT,CASSPGWRVTTNEKLFF
TRBJ2-7,NA,TRBV2,NA,TGTGCCAGCAGTAACAGGTACGAGCAGTACTTC,CASSNRYEQYF
TRBJ2-1,NA,TRBV27,TRBD1,TGTGCCAGCAGTCCGGACAGGCTATCCTACAATGAGCAGTTCTTC,CASSPDRLSYNEQFF
TRBJ1-2,NA,TRBV5-1,TRBD1,TGCGCCAGCAGCTTGGTGGGCTCCGGGACAGTATATGGCTACACCTTC,CASSLVGSGTVYGYTF
TRBJ2-1,NA,TRBV6-1,NA,TGTGCCAGCAGTGAAGCGGCAGAGCAGTTCTTC,CASSEAAEQFF
TRBJ2-5,NA,TRBV29-1,NA,TGCAGCGTTGAACAGGGAGAGACCCAGTACTTC,CSVEQGETQYF
TRBJ1-1,once,TRBV2,NA,TGTGCCACCAGGTGGGGGGTGGGGAACACTGAAGCTTTCTTT,CATRWGVGNTEAFF
TRBJ1-1,NA,TRBV7-2,NA,TGTGCCAGCAGCTCACAGGGATGGGGCACTGAAGCTTTCTTT,CASSSQGWGTEAFF
TRBJ1-2,NA,TRBV6-5,TRBD1,TGTGCCAGCAGCGGGACAGGGCTCTATGGCTACACCTTC,CASSGTGLYGYTF
TRBJ2-2,once,TRBV7-7,TRBD1,TGTGCCAGCAGCCCGACACAGGGGGGGGAGCTGTTTTTT,CASSPTQGGELFF
TRBJ1-5,NA,TRBV7-2,NA,TGTGCCAGCAGCACCACCCCGGGCAATCAGCCCCAGCATTTT,CASSTTPGNQPQHF
TRBJ2-3,NA,TRBV7-2,NA,TGTGCCAGCAGCCAACGGGGGGATACGCAGTATTTT,CASSQRGDTQYF
TRBJ2-2,NA,TRBV11-2,NA,TGTGCCAGCAGCTTAAGGGGCCTAGCGAACACCGGGGAGCTGTTTTTT,CASSLRGLANTGELFF
TRBJ1-6,NA,TRBV19,NA,TGTGCCAGTACCCCAGGGGCCGCACCGGGATCACCCCTCCACTTT,CASTPGAAPGSPLHF
TRBJ2-3,NA,TRBV28,TRBD2,TGTGCCAGCAGTTTAGGTCAGGTACGGGAGGGCCAAGATACGCAGTATTTT,CASSLGQVREGQDTQYF
TRBJ2-7,NA,TRBV5-1,TRBD1,TGCGCCAGCAGCTTGGGGACAGGGGTCTCTACCTACGAGCAGTACTTC,CASSLGTGVSTYEQYF